The present entry profiles one T cell receptor beta chain with its context. Clones were read by immunoSEQ multiplex PCR, and TCRdb kept only the in-frame ones, dropping some. In the table there are 65,000 to 70,000 clones, approximately 87% of which are singletons. Between the trimmed V and J ends, which lost 0 bases and 3 bases, there was a span of 10 bases. The V gene's germline CDR1 is SGDLS and CDR2 YYNGEE. This CDR3 region has 16 residues. This specimen comes from a study of T cell responses to AZD1222 COVID-19 vaccine. Doses given second, at about 4 or about 12 weeks, were pooled. This sequence originates from an adult who received the AZD1222 COVID-19 vaccine. The gene calls are TRBV9 and TRBJ1-6; a weak D match, TRBD1 (5 bases). This material consisted of peripheral blood, taken 28 days after the second AZD1222 dose. Written as DNA, the CDR3 is TGTGCCAGCAGCGTAGAGGGGACGGGCTATAATTCACCCCTCCACTTT. Residues: CASSVEGTGYNSPLHF.